This TCR beta chain was found in a study of cytomegalovirus exposure and HLA in healthy donors. Germline assignment: CDR1 MNHNS and CDR2 SASEGT. The trim removed 6 bases at V and 11 bases at J, leaving 4 bases unmatched. The CDR3 loop spans 11 amino acids. 13 Jbeta primers and 60 Vbeta primers were used for the PCR. Repertoires were generated with immunoSEQ multiplex PCR, while TCRdb's copy carries only in-frame clones and drops some. The table records 150,000 to 200,000 clones, approximately 85% of them present only once. The receptor was derived from a woman aged 45-60 years in good health and CMV-seronegative. Sequencing was carried out using PBMCs. The chain uses TRBV6-1 and TRBJ1-1; 9 nucleotides align to TRBD1. The CDR3 DNA is TGTGCCAGCAGGAGGACAGGGGAGGCTTTCTTT. It encodes CASRRTGEAFF.